Reported below is one TCR beta chain. The antigen is unknown. This record comes from a study of cytomegalovirus exposure and HLA in healthy donors. General study results and limits: Reported performance of the classifier showed diagnosis of cytomegalovirus status with high specificity and sensitivity. TCR beta sequences reportedly predicted the HLA-A and HLA-B alleles of most subjects accurately.

CDR3 length: 16 amino acids. Researchers ran the PCR with 60 Vbeta and 13 Jbeta primers. Data came from immunoSEQ multiplex PCR; TCRdb stores just in-frame clones and leaves some out. The sample consists of 140,000 to 150,000 clones, 60% to 75% of them appearing once. V and J are TRBV21-1 and TRBJ2-7; the table's D call TRBD1 went unverified against the DNA. TRBV21-1 constitutes a pseudogene. Sequencing used PBMCs. This TCR was recovered from a man aged 25 to 40 in good health and CMV-seronegative. CDR3 bases: TGTGCCAGCAGCAATCCCGGGACAAACGAATTGTACGAGCAGTACTTC. As protein: CASSNPGTNELYEQYF.